This is a list of T cell receptor beta chains from one sample in a study of regulatory T cells in long-lasting Graves disease. MiXCR was run by TCRdb on the multiplex PCR reads, yielding one entry per CDR3 protein. The data contain a few hundred thousand distinct CDR3 sequences, about 21% of them singletons. This sample comprised peripheral blood mononuclear cells (PBMCs), obtained when the disease was refractory, from a patient treated with antithyroid drugs. Receptor source: a female donor with Graves disease. CDR3s include the opening cysteine and the closing phenylalanine or tryptophan. A D gene is named only where the DNA matches it firmly. Where a row states a size, it is once, few, many or the class of an expanded clone; other rows omit it.

>TRBV2|many|TRBJ2-2|NA
TGTGCCAGCAGCTACATGATTACAGGGTACAAAACGAACACCGGGGAGCTGTTTTTT
CASSYMITGYKTNTGELFF
>TRBV16|few|TRBJ2-7|NA
TGTGCCAGCAGCCGGAGTATGGGCTACGAGCAGTACTTC
CASSRSMGYEQYF
>TRBV27|NA|TRBJ1-5|NA
TGTGCCAGCAGCCATAACAGGGTACAGCCCCAGCATTTT
CASSHNRVQPQHF
>TRBV27|NA|TRBJ2-3|TRBD1
TGTGCCAGCCGACAGGGTGGTTCAGATACGCAGTATTTT
CASRQGGSDTQYF
>TRBV19|many|TRBJ1-1|NA
TGTGCCAGTAGTAGTGAGAACACTGAAGCTTTCTTT
CASSSENTEAFF
>TRBV12-3/TRBV12-4|many|TRBJ1-2|NA
TGTGCCAGCAGTCCTAGGTGGGGAGTCTATGGCTACACCTTC
CASSPRWGVYGYTF
>TRBV19|NA|TRBJ1-2|NA
TGTGCCAGTAGTATTATCCGGCCGCAGGGGAACTATGGCTACACCTTC
CASSIIRPQGNYGYTF
>TRBV5-4|NA|TRBJ2-2|TRBD1
TGTGCCAGCAGTCGATCGGGACAGGGGCCCGGGGAGCTGTTTTTT
CASSRSGQGPGELFF
>TRBV19|few|TRBJ2-2|NA
TGTGCCAGTAGTATGGTAGCAGCGAACACCGGGGAGCTGTTTTTT
CASSMVAANTGELFF
>TRBV15|NA|TRBJ2-3|TRBD2
TGTGCCACCAGCAGAACTAGCGGGACGGTAGATACGCAGTATTTT
CATSRTSGTVDTQYF
>TRBV19|NA|TRBJ2-1|TRBD2
TGTGCCAGTAGTATCACAGCGGGAGGCCGCAATGAGCAGTTCTTC
CASSITAGGRNEQFF
>TRBV3-1|few|TRBJ1-1|NA
TGTGCCAGCACAGAGGCGGGGAAGAACACTGAAGCTTTCTTT
CASTEAGKNTEAFF
>TRBV7-2|many|TRBJ1-1|NA
TGTGCCAGCAGCTTAATATCCCCTGAAGCTTTCTTT
CASSLISPEAFF
>TRBV7-2|many|TRBJ1-5|NA
TGTGCCAGCAGCCACGGCGGGATGGGCCAGCCCCAGCATTTT
CASSHGGMGQPQHF
>TRBV4-1|NA|TRBJ2-7|TRBD2
TGCGCCAGCAGCCAAGAGCCCGGGACTAGTTCCTACGAGCAGTACTTC
CASSQEPGTSSYEQYF
>TRBV7-9|few|TRBJ1-1|NA
TGTGCCAGCAGCACACAGGGCCTAGACACTGAAGCTTTCTTT
CASSTQGLDTEAFF
>TRBV10-3|many|TRBJ2-2|TRBD2
TGTGCCATTGGGACTAGCGTTAAGAACACCGGGGAGCTGTTTTTT
CAIGTSVKNTGELFF
>TRBV27|many|TRBJ2-5|NA
TGTGCCAGCAGTTTATTCGCAGGGGAAGAGGGCCAAGAGACCCAGTACTTC
CASSLFAGEEGQETQYF
>TRBV28|NA|TRBJ2-3|TRBD2
TGTGCCAGCAGTCCCACTAGCGCCGAACGAGGAGCAGATACGCAGTATTTT
CASSPTSAERGADTQYF
>TRBV6-9|many|TRBJ1-1|TRBD1
TGTGCCAGCAGTTCGGGGGACAGGGTTCGAGCTTTCTTT
CASSSGDRVRAFF
>TRBV24-1|many|TRBJ2-5|NA
TGTGCCACCAGTGATTTCCCCAGGCCAGAGACCCAGTACTTC
CATSDFPRPETQYF
>TRBV19|NA|TRBJ1-2|NA
TGTGCCAGTAGTATACAGGGGCACTATGGCTACACCTTC
CASSIQGHYGYTF
>TRBV20-1|NA|TRBJ2-7|NA
TGCAGTGCTAGTGTCAGGGGCGAAACCTACGGAGGCTACGAGCAGTACTTC
CSASVRGETYGGYEQYF
>TRBV12-3/TRBV12-4|many|TRBJ1-2|NA
TGTGCCAGCAGTTCACAGGGAGGAAACTATGGCTACACCTTC
CASSSQGGNYGYTF
>TRBV5-6|NA|TRBJ1-2|NA
TGTGCCAGCAGCTTGGATGTTCCCCCGCCAAACTATGGCTACACCTTC
CASSLDVPPPNYGYTF
>TRBV2|many|TRBJ2-5|TRBD1
TGTGCCAGCAGGGCCGGGACAGGGGGATCGGAGACCCAGTACTTC
CASRAGTGGSETQYF
>TRBV27|NA|TRBJ2-7|TRBD2
TGTGCCAGCAGTTCGAGACTAGCTCGAGAGCAGTACTTC
CASSSRLAREQYF
>TRBV20-1|once|TRBJ2-1|NA
TGCAGTGCTAGAGCCCCCGCGGGGAATGAGCAGTTCTTC
CSARAPAGNEQFF